The 16 T cell receptor beta chains listed next were all sequenced from one sample in a study of cytomegalovirus exposure and HLA in healthy donors. Vbeta (60) and Jbeta (13) primers were used in the PCR. The data were produced by immunoSEQ multiplex PCR, yet TCRdb's version contains in-frame clones alone and is incomplete. The sample holds about 98,000 clones, around 73% seen once. Sample: PBMCs. These receptors came from a female donor in good health and CMV-seronegative.

V usage is TRBV11-3 and J usage is TRBJ1-3; the D gene is possibly TRBD1 (5 bases). Germline V lookup: CDR1 SGHNT, CDR2 YENEEA. This CDR3 is built from 14 residues. Trimming removed 4 bases at V and 2 bases at J, with 9 bases between. CDR3 DNA: TGTGCCAGCAGCTCCCGGGGGGCTGGAAACACCATATATTTT. It codes for CASSSRGAGNTIYF.

The chain combines TRBV6-5 with TRBJ2-1; 7 bases fit TRBD2. CDR1 and CDR2 (germline): MNHEY, SVGAGI. Losses at the gene ends were 4 bases for V and 6 bases for J; bases not matched to a gene: 3. The CDR3 totals 13 residues. CDR3 sequence: CASSSGTTNEQFF. In DNA form, the CDR3 reads TGTGCCAGCAGTTCCGGGACTACCAATGAGCAGTTCTTC.

This clone was picked up one time. The chain links TRBV5-1 to TRBJ1-4; a possible D gene is TRBD1 (5 bases). This CDR3 is built from 14 residues. Per the germline V gene, CDR1 is SGHRS and CDR2 is YFSETQ. Trimming shortened V by 4 bases and J by 2 bases, and 9 bases separated the two germline ends. The CDR3 coding sequence is TGCGCCAGCAGCCGGGAGGGGACTAATGAAAAACTGTTTTTT. This sequence encodes CASSREGTNEKLFF.

V gene TRBV18 combines with J gene TRBJ2-7; D perhaps matches TRBD2 (5 bases). V shed 2 bases and J shed 4 bases, with 9 bases lying between them. This CDR3 is built from 13 residues. Germline V gives CDR1 KGHSH, CDR2 LQKENI. The CDR3 DNA sequence: TGTGCCAGCTCACCAAACAGAGGGTACGAGCAGTACTTC. The encoded protein is CASSPNRGYEQYF. The full variable domain, completed using reference TRBV18 and TRBJ2-7, is NAGVMQNPRHLVRRRGQEARLRCSPMKGHSHVYWYRQLPEEGLKFMVYLQKENIIDESGMPKERFSAEFPKEGPSILRIQQVVRGDSAAYFCASSPNRGYEQYFGPGTRLTVT.

This clone has a handful of counts. V and J are TRBV6-1 and TRBJ2-2; possible D gene TRBD2, 5 bases. In germline, CDR1 is MNHNS, CDR2 SASEGT. Trimming pared 8 bases from V and 1 base from J, leaving 8 bases between. The CDR3 extends over 13 amino acids. CDR3: CASLALNTGELFF. CDR3 coding DNA: TGTGCCAGCCTAGCCTTGAACACCGGGGAGCTGTTTTTT.

This clone has just one count. The V call is TRBV10-3, the J call TRBJ2-5; a weak D match, TRBD2 (6 bases). Per germline, CDR1 ENHRY and CDR2 SYGVKD. This CDR3 region has 12 residues. V was cut by 8 bases and J by 0 bases, with 7 bases left in between. CDR3 nucleotides: TGTGCCATCGGGGGGTACCAAGAGACCCAGTACTTC. Its protein product is CAIGGYQETQYF.

The V and J genes are TRBV6-5 and TRBJ1-4; the match to TRBD1 covers 8 bases. Losses at the gene ends were 6 bases for V and 7 bases for J; bases not matched to a gene: 7. CDR1 MNHEY and CDR2 SVGAGI come from the germline V gene. This CDR3 is 14 amino acids long. CDR3 loop: CASSQDRVGEKLFF. CDR3 nucleotides: TGTGCCAGCAGCCAGGACAGGGTCGGTGAAAAACTGTTTTTT.

This clone was seen more than once but under ten times. The chain recombines TRBV7-9 with TRBJ2-1, with TRBD2 identical over 7 bases. CDR1 SEHNR and CDR2 FQNEAQ come from the germline V gene (reference sequence). This CDR3 spans 17 amino acids. With V trimmed by 1 base and J by 5 bases, 11 bases remained unmatched. The CDR3: CASSLGFLAEEDNEQFF. In DNA, the CDR3 is TGTGCCAGCAGCTTAGGTTTCCTAGCGGAGGAGGACAATGAGCAGTTCTTC.

The chain employs TRBV6-1 and TRBJ1-1, with a possible D match to TRBD1 (5 bases). The germline V and J ends were trimmed by 4 bases and 7 bases, with 10 bases remaining between them. The V gene's germline CDR1 is MNHNS and CDR2 SASEGT. CDR3 length: 12 residues. The CDR3 protein is CASSVQGYEAFF. In DNA, the CDR3 is TGTGCCAGCAGTGTCCAGGGTTATGAAGCTTTCTTT.

This clone occurred a few times. The chain employs TRBV6-1 and TRBJ2-7; 8 bases align to TRBD1. The junction had 2 bases not matched to a gene; V was cut back by 8 bases and J by 2 bases. The CDR3 length is 12 residues. CDR1 is MNHNS and CDR2 is SASEGT in the germline V gene. The CDR3 nucleotides are TGTGCCAGCGGGACAGGTCCCTACGAGCAGTACTTC. It codes for CASGTGPYEQYF.

The rearrangement joins TRBV7-2 to TRBJ2-7; a weak D match, TRBD2 (5 bases). In germline, CDR1 is SGHTA, CDR2 FQGNSA. V lost 4 bases and J 0 bases, leaving 10 bases between the germline ends. This CDR3 region has 14 residues. CDR3 in amino acids: CASSSDLNSYEQYF. The DNA of the CDR3 is TGTGCCAGCAGCTCGGACTTAAACTCCTACGAGCAGTACTTC. The complete variable domain, with remaining parts taken from reference TRBV7-2 and TRBJ2-7, reads GAGVSQSPSNKVTEKGKDVELRCDPISGHTALYWYRQSLGQGLEFLIYFQGNSAPDKSGLPSDRFSAERTGGSVSTLTIQRTQQEDSAVYLCASSSDLNSYEQYFGPGTRLTVT.

The chain recombines TRBV2 with TRBJ1-4; TRBD1 might be the D (6 bases). CDR1 and CDR2 from the germline V gene are SNHLY and FYNNEI. Deletions cut 5 bases from V and 7 bases from J, with 11 bases between. This CDR3 is built from 13 residues. The CDR3 nucleotides read TGTGCCAGCAGTTCTCCAGGGGTTGAAAAACTGTTTTTT. It specifies CASSSPGVEKLFF. The whole variable domain, remainder taken from reference TRBV2 and TRBJ1-4, is EPEVTQTPSHQVTQMGQEVILRCVPISNHLYFYWYRQILGQKVEFLVSFYNNEISEKSEIFDDQFSVERPDGSNFTLKIRSTKLEDSAMYFCASSSPGVEKLFFGSGTQLSVL.

The V and J genes are TRBV25-1 and TRBJ1-1; D is perhaps TRBD1 (5 bases). V lost 1 base and J 4 bases, leaving 10 bases between the germline ends. CDR3 length equals 14 residues. CDR1 is MGHDK and CDR2 is SYGVNS in the germline V gene. CDR3 residues: CASSELGGGTEAFF. DNA of the CDR3: TGTGCCAGCAGTGAATTGGGGGGGGGCACTGAAGCTTTCTTT. Full variable domain (missing parts from reference TRBV25-1 and TRBJ1-1): EADIYQTPRYLVIGTGKKITLECSQTMGHDKMYWYQQDPGMELHLIHYSYGVNSTEKGDLSSESTVSRIRTEHFPLTLESARPSHTSQYLCASSELGGGTEAFFGQGTRLTVV.

The CDR3 nucleotides are TGTGCCAGCAGTTTCCAAACAGGGAGTACTGAAGCTTTCTTT. Translated, it gives CASSFQTGSTEAFF. The chain joins TRBV27 to TRBJ1-1, with a weak D call TRBD1 (6 bases). The CDR3 consists of 14 residues. With 3 bases removed from V and 5 bases from J, the gap between germline ends came to 13 bases. Germline V gene sequence: CDR1 MNHEY, CDR2 SMNVEV (reference sequence).

V gene TRBV11-2 combines with J gene TRBJ1-2; D not resolved. The CDR3 is 12 amino acids. Germline V gives CDR1 SGHAT, CDR2 FQNNGV. V was pared by 2 bases and J by 8 bases, with 9 bases between. In DNA, the CDR3 is TGTGCCAGCAGCTTAACCGGGGAGGGCTACACCTTC. It specifies CASSLTGEGYTF.

J is TRBJ2-7 and V is TRBV10-3, with D possibly matching TRBD2 (6 bases). Germline V gene data show CDR1 as ENHRY and CDR2 as SYGVKD. Trimming stripped 7 bases from V and 0 bases from J, with 13 bases between. The CDR3 covers 14 residues. The CDR3 here is CAITPEGFSYEQYF. The CDR3 coding sequence is TGTGCCATCACCCCGGAGGGTTTCTCCTACGAGCAGTACTTC.